The 16 T cell receptor beta chains presented below share a single source sample, sequenced in a study of cytomegalovirus exposure and HLA in healthy donors. A multiplex PCR was run with 60 Vbeta primers and 13 Jbeta primers. The protocol was immunoSEQ multiplex PCR, while the TCRdb copy is restricted to in-frame clones and leaves out a portion. The sample has over 150,000 clones, approximately 78% seen once. The sequenced material came from PBMCs. These receptor sequences come from a girl aged 2 to 10 in good health and CMV-seropositive.

This clone appeared a single time. Written as DNA, the CDR3 is TGCGCCAGCAGCCAAGACCCAGGTAGGCCCGATCAGCCCCAGCATTTT. This encodes CASSQDPGRPDQPQHF. The rearrangement links TRBV4-1 to TRBJ1-5; the D is unclear. The CDR3 extends over 16 amino acids. Between the trimmed V and J ends, which lost 0 bases and 5 bases, there was a span of 14 bases. The germline V gene encodes CDR1 MGHRA and CDR2 YSYEKL.

The V call is TRBV13, the J call TRBJ2-1; 12 bases align to TRBD2. CDR3 length equals 15 residues. CDR1 is PRHDT and CDR2 is FYEKMQ in the germline V gene (reference sequence). Trimming took 4 bases from V and 6 from J; bases not matched to a gene: 4. CDR3 residues: CASSSTSGSPNEQFF. The CDR3 DNA is TGTGCCAGCAGCTCGACTAGCGGGAGTCCCAATGAGCAGTTCTTC.

The rearrangement joins TRBV5-1 to TRBJ2-5, with D maybe TRBD2 (6 bases). The V and J ends lost 4 bases and 1 base respectively, with 17 bases between them. Per the germline V gene, CDR1 is SGHRS and CDR2 is YFSETQ. CDR3 length: 16 residues. CDR3 protein: CASSQGSFGGQETQYF. CDR3 DNA: TGCGCCAGCAGCCAAGGATCTTTCGGGGGCCAAGAGACCCAGTACTTC.

The V and J genes are TRBV5-1 and TRBJ1-1; tentatively, D is TRBD1 (6 bases). Trimming stripped 3 bases from V and 0 bases from J, with 9 bases between. The CDR3 has 14 residues. Germline V gene data show CDR1 as SGHRS and CDR2 as YFSETQ. As DNA, the CDR3 is TGCGCCAGCAGCTGGGACATCATGAACACTGAAGCTTTCTTT. Translated, it gives CASSWDIMNTEAFF. The full variable domain, with the rest looked up from reference TRBV5-1 and TRBJ1-1, is KAGVTQTPRYLIKTRGQQVTLSCSPISGHRSVSWYQQTPGQGLQFLFEYFSETQRNKGNFPGRFSGRQFSNSRSEMNVSTLELGDSALYLCASSWDIMNTEAFFGQGTRLTVV.

This clone was counted only a few times. The CDR3: CASSLGTGVFREQYF. For the CDR3, the DNA is TGTGCCAGCAGCTTGGGGACAGGGGTATTCCGCGAGCAGTACTTC. V and J are TRBV13 and TRBJ2-7; 10 bases line up with TRBD1. CDR1 PRHDT and CDR2 FYEKMQ come from the germline V gene (reference sequence). Trimming removed 3 bases from V and 6 bases from J; junction bases left unmatched: 8. The CDR3 extends over 15 amino acids.

J is TRBJ2-5 and V is TRBV6-4; 7 bases match TRBD2. The CDR3 spans 15 residues. Germline CDR1 reads MRHNA; CDR2 reads SNTAGT. V lost 5 bases and J lost 5; bases outside the gene matches: 11. In nucleotides, the CDR3 is TGTGCCAGCAGTTTAACGGGACTAAAGGGGGAGACCCAGTACTTC. This codes for CASSLTGLKGETQYF.

The chain uses TRBV28 and TRBJ1-4; D may be TRBD1 (6 bases). The CDR3 is made up of 16 amino acids. Per germline, CDR1 MDHEN and CDR2 SYDVKM. V was pared by 2 bases and J by 4 bases, with 14 bases between. In DNA, the CDR3 is TGTGCCAGCAGTTTAGATTGGGGGCTAGGTAATGAAAAACTGTTTTTT. This encodes CASSLDWGLGNEKLFF.

V usage is TRBV15 and J usage is TRBJ2-1; 14 bases agree with TRBD2. Per the germline V gene, CDR1 is LNHNV and CDR2 is YYDKDF (reference sequence). V was clipped by 3 bases and J by 5 bases; unmatched bases: 9. The CDR3 spans 18 residues. The CDR3: CATSRGTSGRRGDNEQFF. The CDR3 coding sequence is TGTGCCACCAGCAGGGGGACTAGCGGGAGAAGGGGGGACAATGAGCAGTTCTTC.

The genes are TRBV5-6 and TRBJ1-3, with a possible D match to TRBD1 (5 bases). Germline assignment: CDR1 SGHDT and CDR2 YYEEEE. This CDR3 comprises 14 residues. V lost 2 bases and J 8 bases, leaving 14 bases between the germline ends. The CDR3 region is CASSFIKGEDTIYF. Here the CDR3 DNA reads TGTGCCAGCAGCTTTATCAAAGGGGAGGACACCATATATTTT.

The chain uses TRBV30 and TRBJ1-6; D unresolved. The CDR3 has 16 amino acids. V lost 0 bases to trimming and J lost 7 bases, with 16 bases between them. The germline gives CDR1 GTSNPN, CDR2 SVGIG (reference sequence). The CDR3 reads CAWSVRGSGRNSPLHF. The DNA of the CDR3 is TGTGCCTGGAGTGTCCGCGGCAGCGGCCGGAATTCACCCCTCCACTTT.

The rearrangement uses TRBV30 and TRBJ2-1; 7 bases fit TRBD2. J was trimmed by 9 bases and V by 6 bases; bases with no gene match: 11. CDR1 and CDR2 from the germline V gene are GTSNPN and SVGIG (reference sequence). This CDR3 has 13 amino acids. The CDR3 loop reads CACLWREYREQFF. The CDR3 DNA is TGTGCCTGCCTTTGGCGGGAGTATCGTGAGCAGTTCTTC.

This clone occurred once. This sample includes further DNA sequences coding for the same CDR3. V is TRBV18 and J is TRBJ1-4, with TRBD1 matching over 10 bases. V was pared by 6 bases and J by 6 bases, with 4 bases of the junction left unmatched. Germline CDR1 is KGHSH and CDR2 is LQKENI. This CDR3 has 14 amino acids. CDR3 sequence reads: CASSPGTGDEKLFF. The DNA of the CDR3 is TGTGCCAGCTCGCCCGGGACAGGGGATGAAAAACTGTTTTTT.

The V and J genes are TRBV4-1 and TRBJ1-3, with 9 positions matching TRBD1. CDR3 length: 16 residues. V trimming: 1 base; J trimming: 5 bases; junction bases outside the gene matches: 6. CDR1 MGHRA and CDR2 YSYEKL come from the germline V gene. CDR3 sequence reads: CASSQVYRGQRNTIYF. DNA for the CDR3: TGCGCCAGCAGCCAAGTTTACAGGGGGCAAAGAAACACCATATATTTT.

This clone was recorded only once. CDR3 sequence: CASSSGTRVSYEQYF. In DNA, the CDR3 is TGTGCCAGCAGCTCCGGGACTCGCGTGTCCTACGAGCAGTACTTC. The rearrangement links TRBV7-9 to TRBJ2-7; a possible D gene is TRBD2 (6 bases). V lost 4 bases to trimming and J lost 1 base, with 14 bases between them. The length of the CDR3 is 15 residues. The V gene's germline CDR1 is SEHNR and CDR2 FQNEAQ (reference sequence).

The CDR3 loop reads CASSSAVISGNTIYF. The CDR3 DNA is TGTGCCAGTAGTTCCGCAGTGATCTCTGGAAACACCATATATTTT. The genes are TRBV19 and TRBJ1-3; D remains unclear. The germline V gene has CDR1 LNHDA and CDR2 SQIVND (reference sequence). CDR3 length: 15 amino acids. V was clipped by 5 bases and J by 0 bases, with 11 bases between them.

J is TRBJ2-1 and V is TRBV18; 7 positions agree with TRBD1. The CDR3 is made up of 14 amino acids. The germline V gene has CDR1 KGHSH and CDR2 LQKENI. V shed 2 bases and J 4 bases; nucleotides not matched to a gene: 2. The CDR3 region has the DNA TGTGCCAGCTCACCATCCAGGGGGTACAATGAGCAGTTCTTC. Protein: CASSPSRGYNEQFF. The full variable domain, in which reference TRBV18 and TRBJ2-1 provide the parts outside the CDR3, is NAGVMQNPRHLVRRRGQEARLRCSPMKGHSHVYWYRQLPEEGLKFMVYLQKENIIDESGMPKERFSAEFPKEGPSILRIQQVVRGDSAAYFCASSPSRGYNEQFFGPGTRLTVL.